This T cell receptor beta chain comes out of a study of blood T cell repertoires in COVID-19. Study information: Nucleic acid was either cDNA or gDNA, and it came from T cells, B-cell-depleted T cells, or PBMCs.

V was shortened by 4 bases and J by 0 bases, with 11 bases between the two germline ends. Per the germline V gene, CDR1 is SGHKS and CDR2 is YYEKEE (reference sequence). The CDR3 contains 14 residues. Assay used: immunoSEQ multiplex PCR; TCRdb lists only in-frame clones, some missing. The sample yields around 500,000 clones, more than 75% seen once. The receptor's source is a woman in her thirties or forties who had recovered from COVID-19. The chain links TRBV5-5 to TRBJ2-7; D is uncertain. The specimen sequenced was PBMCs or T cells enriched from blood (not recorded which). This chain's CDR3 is CASSETPSSYEQYF. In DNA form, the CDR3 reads TGTGCCAGCAGCGAAACGCCGAGCTCCTACGAGCAGTACTTC.